These 30 T cell receptor beta chains came from one sample sequenced in a study of identical twins. TCRdb independently ran MiXCR on the 5' RACE reads; one entry per CDR3 protein. The table shows about 700,000 distinct CDR3 sequences, with 8% to 9% occurring only once. The sample also formed part of further work on yellow fever vaccine responses in identical twins.

The sample comprised PBMCs. The origin of the receptors is a woman aged 18-29 years in good health.

The rearrangement links TRBV7-8 to TRBJ2-1, with TRBD2 matching 8 bases. Trimming at V came to 3 bases and at J to 0 bases, leaving 10 bases not matched to a gene. Germline V lookup: CDR1 SGHVS, CDR2 FQNEAQ. This CDR3 has 18 residues. The CDR3 here is CASSFDTSGWSSYNEQFF. In DNA, the CDR3 is TGTGCCAGCAGCTTTGACACTAGCGGATGGAGCTCCTACAATGAGCAGTTCTTC.

This clonotype was seen repeatedly, ten times or more. The V gene is TRBV12-3 or TRBV12-4, the J gene TRBJ2-2; D is perhaps TRBD1 (5 bases). V lost 8 bases and J lost 4, with 11 bases in between. CDR3 size: 13 residues. Here the CDR3 DNA reads TGTGCCAGCGAAACTCAGGGCACCGGGGAGCTGTTTTTT. Encoded protein: CASETQGTGELFF.

The gene calls are TRBV7-9 and TRBJ1-1; D not resolved. The CDR3 length is 13 residues. The germline V and J ends were trimmed by 6 bases and 1 base, with 9 bases remaining between them. The germline CDR1 and CDR2 sequences are SEHNR and FQNEAQ (reference sequence). CDR3 amino acids: CASSSLPNTEAFF. CDR3 in DNA: TGTGCCAGCAGTTCTTTGCCGAACACTGAAGCTTTCTTT.

In this sample, this clonotype turned up many times. This chain links TRBV5-5 with TRBJ2-2; D is perhaps TRBD1 (6 bases). Germline loops: CDR1 SGHKS, CDR2 YYEKEE (reference sequence). Trimming removed 4 bases from V and 3 bases from J, with 16 bases in between. CDR3 size: 16 residues. In nucleotides, the CDR3 is TGTGCCAGCAGCCCCCTGACAGGACCGGACACCGGGGAGCTGTTTTTT. It encodes CASSPLTGPDTGELFF.

This clonotype has a handful of counts. The rearrangement joins TRBV11-2 to TRBJ2-3, with 7 bases aligning to TRBD2. The germline gives CDR1 SGHAT, CDR2 FQNNGV. Losses at the gene ends were 5 bases for V and 2 bases for J; bases not matched to a gene: 10. CDR3 size: 16 residues. The CDR3 protein is CASSTGGGWVTDTQYF. In nucleotides, the CDR3 is TGTGCCAGCAGCACGGGGGGAGGGTGGGTCACAGATACGCAGTATTTT.

In this sample, this clonotype turned up a few times. The gene calls are TRBV4-1 and TRBJ1-3; the D gene is possibly TRBD1 (6 bases). CDR3 length: 16 amino acids. Germline V gene sequence: CDR1 MGHRA, CDR2 YSYEKL. V gave up 4 bases and J gave up 6 bases, with 19 bases separating them. Here the CDR3 reads CASSLRSETGLNTIYF. CDR3 coding DNA: TGCGCCAGCAGCCTTCGGTCCGAGACAGGACTAAACACCATATATTTT.

DNA for the CDR3: TGTGCCATCAAACCCAGACTAGCGGGGGAAGAGACCCAGTACTTC. This sequence encodes CAIKPRLAGEETQYF. The chain links TRBV10-3 to TRBJ2-5, with TRBD2 matching over 12 bases. V lost 7 bases and J lost 3; bases outside the gene matches: 6. Germline V gene data show CDR1 as ENHRY and CDR2 as SYGVKD. The CDR3 consists of 15 residues.

This clonotype was seen a few times. The chain uses TRBV11-2 and TRBJ2-4; D may match TRBD1 or TRBD2 (5 bases each). Germline CDR1 is SGHAT and CDR2 is FQNNGV. Trimming removed 3 bases at V and 0 bases at J, with 12 bases between. This CDR3 spans 16 amino acids. CDR3 residues: CASSFEGPLAKNIQYF. The CDR3 coding sequence is TGTGCCAGCAGCTTTGAGGGACCGCTAGCCAAAAACATTCAGTACTTC.

This clonotype was detected many times. The rearrangement links TRBV5-1 to TRBJ2-7; 7 positions agree with TRBD1. V was clipped by 0 bases and J by 1 base; unmatched bases: 7. The CDR3 extends over 16 amino acids. Per the germline V gene, CDR1 is SGHRS and CDR2 is YFSETQ. The CDR3 coding sequence is TGCGCCAGCAGCTTGGTGCGAGGGGGCAATTCCTACGAGCAGTACTTC. Residues: CASSLVRGGNSYEQYF. The variable domain in full, completed from reference TRBV5-1 and TRBJ2-7, reads KAGVTQTPRYLIKTRGQQVTLSCSPISGHRSVSWYQQTPGQGLQFLFEYFSETQRNKGNFPGRFSGRQFSNSRSEMNVSTLELGDSALYLCASSLVRGGNSYEQYFGPGTRLTVT.

This clonotype was seen repeatedly, ten times or more. The gene calls are TRBV12-3 or TRBV12-4 and TRBJ2-7; a weak D match, TRBD2 (6 bases). The V and J ends lost 5 bases and 4 bases respectively, with 12 bases between them. The CDR3 spans 13 residues. The DNA for the CDR3 is TGTGCCAGCAGTAGCGGAGGGTTGTACGAGCAGTACTTC. Its protein is CASSSGGLYEQYF.

In this sample, this clonotype turned up a few times. The chain links TRBV12-5 to TRBJ2-1; 10 nucleotides align to TRBD2. V was pared by 1 base and J by 8 bases, with 5 bases of the junction left unmatched. The germline V gene has CDR1 LGHNT and CDR2 FRNRAP. The CDR3 runs to 15 residues. The CDR3 DNA reads as TGTGCTAGTGGTTTGGGACTAGCGGGTCATCATGAGCAGTTCTTC. Its protein product is CASGLGLAGHHEQFF. Together with reference TRBV12-5 and TRBJ2-1, the CDR3 gives the full variable domain: DARVTQTPRHKVTEMGQEVTMRCQPILGHNTVFWYRQTMMQGLELLAYFRNRAPLDDSGMPKDRFSAEMPDATLATLKIQPSEPRDSAVYFCASGLGLAGHHEQFFGPGTRLTVL.

This clonotype occurred once. One end of the junction is discordant with germline, which a read error may explain. The CDR3 coding sequence is TGTGCCTGCAGCCAGCTGGGGCTAGCGGGGGCTTACAATGAGCAGTTCTTC. This sequence encodes CACSQLGLAGAYNEQFF. The chain is built from TRBV3-1 and TRBJ2-1; TRBD2 matches at 10 bases. The germline gives CDR1 LGHDT, CDR2 YNNKEL (reference sequence). The length of the CDR3 is 17 residues.

There are many counts of this clonotype. The chain combines TRBV28 with TRBJ2-4; 9 bases align to TRBD1. In germline, CDR1 is MDHEN, CDR2 SYDVKM. With 6 bases clipped from V and 1 base from J, the junction kept 13 bases outside the gene matches. This CDR3 is 18 amino acids long. The CDR3 region has the DNA TGTGCCAGCAGCCTACCCCCCGGGACAGGGTTTGCCAAAAACATTCAGTACTTC. Protein sequence: CASSLPPGTGFAKNIQYF.

This clonotype came up a few times. J is TRBJ2-5 and V is TRBV5-1; TRBD2 is a possible D gene (6 bases). CDR1 is SGHRS and CDR2 is YFSETQ in the germline V gene. The CDR3 sequence is 15 residues long. The V gene lost 4 bases and the J gene lost 11 bases, with 24 bases spanning the gap. The CDR3 reads CASSPELASGLGQYF. The CDR3 nucleotides read TGCGCCAGCAGCCCTGAGTTAGCGAGCGGGTTAGGTCAGTACTTC.

In its sample, this clonotype was seen many times. J is TRBJ2-3 and V is TRBV12-3 or TRBV12-4, with D perhaps matching TRBD1 or TRBD2 (5 bases each). The length of the CDR3 is 13 residues. The germline V and J ends were trimmed by 5 bases and 8 bases, with 14 bases remaining between them. The CDR3 DNA is TGTGCCAGCAGTGTTTCGGTGAGGGGTACGCAGTATTTT. It encodes CASSVSVRGTQYF.

The chain is built from TRBV28 and TRBJ2-2; 11 bases align to TRBD2. The germline V gene has CDR1 MDHEN and CDR2 SYDVKM. This CDR3 contains 18 residues. V lost 6 bases to trimming and J lost 4 bases; unmatched junction nucleotides: 13. CDR3 nucleotide sequence: TGTGCCAGCAGCCCTCCGACTAGCGGGATGGCGGGCACCGGGGAGCTGTTTTTT. Its translation: CASSPPTSGMAGTGELFF.

This chain joins TRBV5-1 and TRBJ2-1; D gene uncertain. The germline V gene encodes CDR1 SGHRS and CDR2 YFSETQ. The V and J ends lost 3 bases and 5 bases respectively, with 9 bases between them. There are 13 residues in the CDR3. The CDR3 sequence: CASSSMGDNEQFF. The CDR3 DNA reads as TGCGCCAGCAGCTCAATGGGTGACAATGAGCAGTTCTTC.

This clonotype was recorded a few times. The chain uses TRBV28 and TRBJ2-2; 8 bases agree with TRBD2. Germline assignment: CDR1 MDHEN and CDR2 SYDVKM. The V gene end was trimmed by 7 bases and the J gene end by 3 bases; junction bases not matched to a gene: 7. This CDR3 has 15 residues. The CDR3 reads CASTGGGGHTGELFF. Written as DNA, the CDR3 is TGTGCCAGCACCGGGGGGGGGGGCCACACCGGGGAGCTGTTTTTT. The complete variable domain, with remaining parts taken from reference TRBV28 and TRBJ2-2, reads DVKVTQSSRYLVKRTGEKVFLECVQDMDHENMFWYRQDPGLGLRLIYFSYDVKMKEKGDIPEGYSVSREKKERFSLILESASTNQTSMYLCASTGGGGHTGELFFGEGSRLTVL.

The chain is built from TRBV20-1 and TRBJ2-3, with D possibly matching TRBD2 (6 bases). CDR3 length: 15 residues. Trimming stripped 3 bases from V and 0 bases from J, with 13 bases between. CDR1 and CDR2 from the germline V gene are DFQATT and SNEGSKA (reference sequence). The CDR3 sequence: CSARHRLGSTDTQYF. CDR3 in DNA: TGCAGTGCTAGGCATCGACTAGGGAGCACAGATACGCAGTATTTT.

This clonotype was detected many times. Here the CDR3 DNA reads TGCAGCGTTGAAGGGCTCGGGTCGGCGGAGACCCAGTACTTC. Its translation is CSVEGLGSAETQYF. The chain is built from TRBV29-1 and TRBJ2-5; D unresolved. CDR3 length equals 14 residues. The germline V and J ends were trimmed by 1 base and 5 bases, with 14 bases remaining between them. The germline V gene encodes CDR1 SQVTM and CDR2 ANQGSEA.

The J gene is TRBJ2-1, the V gene TRBV5-1; 7 bases are shared with TRBD1. Germline values: CDR1 SGHRS, CDR2 YFSETQ. J gave up 0 bases and V 2 bases, and 8 bases lay outside the gene matches. The CDR3 has 17 amino acids. The CDR3 region is CASSFAPTGSSYNEQFF. The CDR3, as DNA: TGCGCCAGCAGCTTCGCCCCGACAGGGAGCTCCTACAATGAGCAGTTCTTC.

This clonotype was picked up a small number of times. CDR3: CASTHRSGSGGFGTGELFF. CDR3 in DNA: TGTGCCAGCACCCACAGGTCGGGTAGCGGGGGGTTCGGCACCGGGGAGCTGTTTTTT. This chain joins TRBV25-1 and TRBJ2-2, with 10 nucleotides matching TRBD2. The CDR3 spans 19 residues. Germline V CDR1 and CDR2: MGHDK, SYGVNS. The ends lost 7 bases at V and 4 bases at J; junction bases unmatched: 18.

The J gene is TRBJ2-4, the V gene TRBV24-1, with TRBD1 matching over 10 bases. The CDR3 length is 16 residues. CDR1 KGHDR and CDR2 SFDVKD come from the germline V gene. J lost 1 base, V lost 3 bases, and 2 bases had no gene match. The CDR3 loop is CATSDPGQGAKNIQYF. CDR3 nucleotides: TGTGCCACCAGTGATCCGGGACAGGGGGCCAAAAACATTCAGTACTTC.

This chain joins TRBV7-9 and TRBJ2-2; perhaps TRBD2 as D (5 bases). Germline V gene sequence: CDR1 SEHNR, CDR2 FQNEAQ (reference sequence). The CDR3 has 16 amino acids. The germline V and J ends were trimmed by 4 bases and 7 bases, with 19 bases remaining between them. In nucleotides, the CDR3 is TGTGCCAGCAGCTCGCACGAGGGAAGATACAACGGGGAGCTGTTTTTT. Amino acids: CASSSHEGRYNGELFF.

This chain uses TRBV12-3 or TRBV12-4 with TRBJ2-1; D gene unclear. This CDR3 comprises 13 residues. Trimming left V 7 bases short and J 0 bases short, with 7 bases between. For the CDR3, the DNA is TGTGCCAGCACGGTGAGCTCCTACAATGAGCAGTTCTTC. Its protein is CASTVSSYNEQFF.

This chain connects TRBV5-5 to TRBJ2-1, with 13 bases fitting TRBD2. CDR1 is SGHKS, CDR2 YYEKEE, per germline (reference sequence). The CDR3 extends over 16 amino acids. With V trimmed by 5 bases and J by 4 bases, 6 bases remained unmatched. As DNA, the CDR3 is TGTGCCAGCAGGCGGACTAGCGGGAGCCCTTACAATGAGCAGTTCTTC. Translated, it gives CASRRTSGSPYNEQFF.

There are many counts of this clonotype. The chain employs TRBV20-1 and TRBJ2-1; D is uncertain. The CDR3 runs to 12 residues. In germline, CDR1 is DFQATT, CDR2 SNEGSKA (reference sequence). V lost 5 bases and J lost 10, with 15 bases in between. The CDR3 reads CSASQSAAEQFF. The CDR3 DNA follows: TGCAGTGCTTCCCAGTCCGCGGCCGAGCAGTTCTTC.

This CDR3 reads CASREPSVYEQYF. In DNA, the CDR3 is TGTGCCAGCAGGGAACCGAGTGTATACGAGCAGTACTTC. The chain combines TRBV6-2 or TRBV6-3 with TRBJ2-7; D ambiguous. Germline V gene data show CDR1 as MNHEY and CDR2 as SVGEGT. Trimming pared 6 bases from V and 4 bases from J, leaving 13 bases between. This CDR3 has 13 residues.

This clonotype has a handful of counts. The V call is TRBV20-1, the J call TRBJ2-7, with 11 bases fitting TRBD2. CDR1 is DFQATT and CDR2 is SNEGSKA in the germline V gene (reference sequence). The CDR3 is made up of 13 amino acids. The V segment lost 6 bases and the J segment 6 bases; nucleotides outside the gene matches: 7. In nucleotides, the CDR3 is TGCAGTGCCCTAGCGGGGGGAAAAGTCGAGCAGTACTTC. It yields the protein CSALAGGKVEQYF.

V is TRBV11-2 and J is TRBJ2-1, with 9 bases fitting TRBD1. CDR1 and CDR2 (germline): SGHAT, FQNNGV. This CDR3 has 16 amino acids. Trimming at V came to 4 bases and at J to 4 bases, leaving 8 bases not matched to a gene. The CDR3 loop is CASSSPWTGEYNEQFF. CDR3 nucleotide sequence: TGTGCCAGCAGCTCGCCCTGGACAGGGGAGTACAATGAGCAGTTCTTC. The full variable domain, with the rest looked up from reference TRBV11-2 and TRBJ2-1, is EAGVAQSPRYKIIEKRQSVAFWCNPISGHATLYWYQQILGQGPKLLIQFQNNGVVDDSQLPKDRFSAERLKGVDSTLKIQPAKLEDSAVYLCASSSPWTGEYNEQFFGPGTRLTVL.